The present T cell receptor beta chain was sequenced within a study of multiple sclerosis patients with progressive multifocal leukoencephalopathy. Sequencing was performed with immunoSEQ multiplex PCR; in TCRdb, only in-frame clones are kept and a portion is missing. This sample has some 30,000 clones, with approximately 90% found just once. The CDR3 is 15 amino acids. The V gene lost 4 bases and the J gene lost 0 bases, with 10 bases spanning the gap. Germline-derived CDR1 and CDR2 are SGDLS and YYNGEE. This clone was recorded once. Time point denoted: before natalizumab initiation. The V gene is TRBV9, the J gene TRBJ1-4, with a possible D match to TRBD1 (5 bases). Sequenced input: PBMCs. This clonotype was obtained from a human donor with multiple sclerosis. The CDR3 bases are TGTGCCAGCAGCTTCCGGGGGTCAACTAATGAAAAACTGTTTTTT. Encoded protein: CASSFRGSTNEKLFF.